Below, 25 T cell receptor beta chains from the same sample are listed, as sequenced in a study of blood T cells in healthy people across ages. A second PCR of roughly 7 to 11 cycles used a sample-barcoded 5' primer and a J-beta primer mix. TCRdb used MiXCR to reprocess the 5' RACE reads, holding one entry per CDR3 protein. The data show about 1,600,000 distinct CDR3 sequences, with about 40% seen just once and 7.9% held by the top ten. Sequencing used blood. Source of these receptors: a woman aged 18-30 years in good health.

This clonotype was detected a few times. The V call is TRBV5-1, the J call TRBJ2-7; a possible D gene is TRBD2 (6 bases). Deletions cut 5 bases from V and 4 bases from J, with 19 bases between. The CDR3 is 15 amino acids. Germline lookup yields CDR1 SGHRS and CDR2 YFSETQ. CDR3 amino acids: CASSLTAGGSYEQYF. The DNA of the CDR3 is TGCGCCAGCAGTCTTACAGCGGGTGGGAGTTACGAGCAGTACTTC.

The chain joins TRBV19 to TRBJ2-1, with unresolved D. This CDR3 is 14 amino acids long. Looked up from germline, CDR1 is LNHDA and CDR2 is SQIVND (reference sequence). The V end lost 1 base, the J end lost 6 bases, and 10 bases lay between the germline ends. The CDR3, as DNA: TGTGCCAGTAGTATAGTCATCGATTTCAATGAGCAGTTCTTC. Residues: CASSIVIDFNEQFF.

This clonotype was counted only a few times. The CDR3 DNA sequence: TGTGCCAGCAGTTTATGGCAGGGAACAACTAATGAAAAACTGTTTTTT. This sequence encodes CASSLWQGTTNEKLFF. The V gene is TRBV12-3 or TRBV12-4, the J gene TRBJ1-4; perhaps TRBD1 as D (5 bases). Trimming pared 2 bases from V and 0 bases from J, leaving 10 bases between. The CDR3 contains 16 residues.

This clonotype turned up a few times. This chain connects TRBV18 to TRBJ2-1, with TRBD1 matching 7 bases. Germline-derived CDR1 and CDR2 are KGHSH and LQKENI. The length of the CDR3 is 13 residues. The junction had 8 bases not matched to a gene; V was cut back by 8 bases and J by 7 bases. CDR3 coding DNA: TGTGCCAGCGAGACAGGGAATGCGAATGAGCAGTTCTTC. Its protein product is CASETGNANEQFF.

This clonotype was counted only a few times. The genes are TRBV20-1 and TRBJ2-1; 7 nucleotides agree with TRBD1. The length of the CDR3 is 14 residues. CDR1 is DFQATT, CDR2 SNEGSKA, per germline (reference sequence). V lost 3 bases to trimming and J lost 2 bases; unmatched junction nucleotides: 4. The CDR3 DNA is TGCAGTGCTAGGAGACAGGGTACCTACAATGAGCAGTTCTTC. Protein: CSARRQGTYNEQFF.

The chain's CDR3 is CASSPWTSGLETQYF. CDR3 bases: TGTGCCAGCAGCCCCTGGACTAGCGGGTTGGAGACCCAGTACTTC. The chain carries TRBV12-3 or TRBV12-4 and TRBJ2-5; 11 bases are shared with TRBD2. The ends lost 6 bases at V and 5 bases at J; junction bases unmatched: 8. The CDR3 length is 15 residues.

This clonotype was detected only a few times. The rearrangement uses TRBV11-1 and TRBJ2-3, with 8 positions matching TRBD2. The CDR3 is 18 amino acids. V lost 5 bases, J lost 4 bases, and 17 bases stayed unmatched. Germline V CDR1 and CDR2: SGHAT, FQDESV (reference sequence). Here the CDR3 reads CASSPRPTGLGWADTQYF. CDR3 nucleotides: TGTGCCAGCAGCCCCCGCCCGACGGGACTAGGTTGGGCAGATACGCAGTATTTT.

The V and J genes are TRBV10-3 and TRBJ2-3; 7 positions agree with TRBD1. The trim removed 4 bases at V and 5 bases at J, leaving 3 bases unmatched. Germline V CDR1 and CDR2: ENHRY, SYGVKD. The CDR3 spans 13 residues. The CDR3 reads CAISGQGLDTQYF. The DNA of the CDR3 is TGTGCCATCAGTGGACAGGGTTTAGATACGCAGTATTTT.

In its sample, this clonotype was seen once. This chain joins TRBV20-1 and TRBJ2-3, with 16 bases matching TRBD2. V shed 3 bases, J shed 11 bases, and the junction held 14 bases outside the gene matches. This CDR3 is 17 amino acids long. Germline lookup yields CDR1 DFQATT and CDR2 SNEGSKA (reference sequence). The DNA for the CDR3 is TGCAGTGCTAGCGTAACCGGGACTAGCGGGGGGGCCGCACGGCAGTATTTT. Its translation: CSASVTGTSGGAARQYF.

This clonotype was seen only once. The chain carries TRBV4-2 and TRBJ2-4; 12 nucleotides line up with TRBD2. The J call may be wrong; the DNA end is better matched by TRBJ2-7. The CDR3 sequence is 16 residues long. CDR1 and CDR2 from the germline V gene are LGHNA and YNFKEQ. CDR3 nucleotide sequence: TGTGCCAGCAGCCAAGATCGACTAGCGGGAGAATGCGAGCAGTACTTC. Its translation is CASSQDRLAGECEQYF.

Turning to this clonotype: A much more abundant neighbour one base away suggests this may be a read error. V and J are TRBV12-3 or TRBV12-4 and TRBJ2-5; D is perhaps TRBD1 (6 bases). The CDR3 spans 14 residues. V gave up 6 bases and J gave up 11 bases, with 22 bases separating them. For the CDR3, the DNA is TGTGCCAGCAGCGTCGGGACATACAGCTACGGGCAGTACTTC. Protein product: CASSVGTYSYGQYF.

The chain is built from TRBV4-1 and TRBJ2-3; D unresolved. This CDR3 is 13 amino acids long. The ends were cut back, 1 base at V and 6 bases at J, with 8 bases in the middle. Looked up from germline, CDR1 is MGHRA and CDR2 is YSYEKL. The CDR3 DNA reads as TGCGCCAGCAGCCAAGTAACCTCGGATACGCAGTATTTT. This translates into CASSQVTSDTQYF.

This clonotype appeared a few times. The chain uses TRBV20-1 and TRBJ2-1; 8 bases map to TRBD2. The V segment lost 3 bases and the J segment 2 bases; nucleotides outside the gene matches: 6. CDR3 length equals 15 residues. In germline, CDR1 is DFQATT, CDR2 SNEGSKA (reference sequence). The CDR3 DNA sequence: TGCAGTGCTAGTTGGTCTAGCGGGCCCTACAATGAGCAGTTCTTC. As protein: CSASWSSGPYNEQFF.

The V call is TRBV6-6, the J call TRBJ2-3; D might be TRBD1 (5 bases). Trimming took 0 bases from V and 1 from J, leaving 11 bases between them. CDR1 is MNHNY, CDR2 SVGAGI, per germline (reference sequence). The CDR3 consists of 16 residues. As DNA, the CDR3 is TGTGCCAGCAGTTACTCGAACGTGGGGCGCACAGATACGCAGTATTTT. It yields the protein CASSYSNVGRTDTQYF.

This clonotype was counted between two and nine times. The chain joins TRBV20-1 to TRBJ2-1; 9 nucleotides agree with TRBD1. The CDR3 length is 12 residues. Per germline, CDR1 DFQATT and CDR2 SNEGSKA (reference sequence). The V segment lost 5 bases and the J segment 7 bases; nucleotides outside the gene matches: 3. The CDR3 nucleotides are TGCAGTGCTGGACAGGGGTTAAATGAGCAGTTCTTC. Residues: CSAGQGLNEQFF.

Many counts were recorded for this clonotype. V is TRBV5-1 and J is TRBJ2-3; TRBD1 matches at 7 bases. Looked up from germline, CDR1 is SGHRS and CDR2 is YFSETQ. V lost 0 bases and J lost 5; bases outside the gene matches: 3. The CDR3 length is 14 residues. For the CDR3, the DNA is TGCGCCAGCAGCTTGGACCAGGGGGTAGATACGCAGTATTTT. Protein sequence: CASSLDQGVDTQYF.

V gene TRBV25-1 combines with J gene TRBJ2-7; D remains ambiguous. CDR1 is MGHDK, CDR2 SYGVNS, per germline. The V end was cut by 8 bases, the J end by 0 bases, with 17 bases between. CDR3 length: 15 residues. DNA for the CDR3: TGTGCCAGCGGCACCCCGGAACAAATCTCCTACGAGCAGTACTTC. It translates to CASGTPEQISYEQYF.

Note on this clonotype: One end of the junction does not line up with germline, which may come from a read error. The rearrangement links TRBV5-1 to TRBJ2-6; TRBD1 or TRBD2 may be the D gene (5 bases each). The CDR3 has 18 residues. The germline CDR1 and CDR2 sequences are SGHRS and YFSETQ. Here the CDR3 DNA reads TGCGCCAGCAGCCTGTGGACAACGGAGGTATCTGGGGCCGACGTCCTGACTTTC. Translation gives CASSLWTTEVSGADVLTF. The entire variable domain, with the rest obtained from reference TRBV5-1 and TRBJ2-6, is as follows: KAGVTQTPRYLIKTRGQQVTLSCSPISGHRSVSWYQQTPGQGLQFLFEYFSETQRNKGNFPGRFSGRQFSNSRSEMNVSTLELGDSALYLCASSLWTTEVSGADVLTFGAGSRLTVL.

This clonotype was detected only a few times. V gene TRBV12-3 or TRBV12-4 combines with J gene TRBJ2-7; D not resolved. Trimming removed 3 bases at V and 6 bases at J, with 15 bases between. The CDR3 has 14 residues. The CDR3 reads CASSFGSTLTEQYF. The CDR3 DNA reads as TGTGCCAGCAGTTTTGGTTCGACATTGACCGAGCAGTACTTC.

The chain has TRBV2 and TRBJ1-1, with D uncertain. The CDR3 runs to 12 residues. V was clipped by 5 bases and J by 4 bases, with 8 bases between them. CDR1 SNHLY and CDR2 FYNNEI come from the germline V gene. CDR3 in amino acids: CASSYDITEAFF. CDR3 coding DNA: TGTGCCAGCAGTTACGATATCACTGAAGCTTTCTTT.

This clonotype occurred a few times. The V and J genes are TRBV6-1 and TRBJ1-6; D may be TRBD1 (5 bases). Germline V CDR1 and CDR2: MNHNS, SASEGT. Trimming took off 3 bases at V and 5 bases at J, with 11 bases between the two ends. CDR3 size: 15 residues. The CDR3 reads CASSDPTVDNSPLHF. The DNA for the CDR3 is TGTGCCAGCAGTGACCCGACAGTCGATAATTCACCCCTCCACTTT.

This clonotype was seen a handful of times. The chain is built from TRBV29-1 and TRBJ2-2; 9 nucleotides match TRBD2. Losses at the gene ends were 6 bases for V and 4 bases for J; bases not matched to a gene: 6. This CDR3 is 14 amino acids long. The V gene's germline CDR1 is SQVTM and CDR2 ANQGSEA. The CDR3 nucleotides are TGCAGCGTCCGAGCGGGAGGACGCACCGGGGAGCTGTTTTTT. It yields the protein CSVRAGGRTGELFF.

As for this clonotype: A much larger clone differs by one base, so this may be a read error. The chain combines TRBV2 with TRBJ2-2; no reliable D call. The germline CDR1 and CDR2 sequences are SNHLY and FYNNEI. The CDR3 extends over 16 amino acids. V lost 3 bases, J lost 7 bases, and 18 bases lay in between. CDR3 DNA sequence: TGTGCCAGCAGTGAGCGTCCTCCGAGTGGCTTCGGGGAGCTGTTTTTT. This translates into CASSERPPSGFGELFF.

This clonotype has only a few counts. J is TRBJ1-2 and V is TRBV20-1, with D possibly being TRBD1 (5 bases). The CDR3 runs 15 residues. Germline V lookup: CDR1 DFQATT, CDR2 SNEGSKA (reference sequence). V shed 5 bases and J shed 4 bases, with 20 bases lying between them. Here the CDR3 DNA reads TGCAGTGCTCAACAGGCAGGAGCGACGGGCTATGGCTACACCTTC. Its protein product is CSAQQAGATGYGYTF.

The V gene is TRBV2, the J gene TRBJ1-5, with a possible D match to TRBD1 (6 bases). The CDR3 contains 15 residues. V dropped 8 bases and J dropped 4 bases, with 18 bases sitting between them. Germline V gene sequence: CDR1 SNHLY, CDR2 FYNNEI. The CDR3 region has the DNA TGTGCCAGCGGGGGGCAGGAAGATTTTAATCAGCCCCAGCATTTT. This sequence encodes CASGGQEDFNQPQHF.